This is a list of T cell receptor beta chains from one sample in a study of blood T cell repertoires in COVID-19. This table comes from immunoSEQ multiplex PCR, and its TCRdb copy is limited to in-frame clones, with some not included. The repertoire holds 250,000 to 350,000 clones, approximately 90% seen once, with about 12% in the top ten. Specimen: peripheral blood. These receptors were obtained from a woman aged 60-75 years with acute or convalescent COVID-19. Both conserved end residues are part of each CDR3. Fields, in order: D gene, clone size, V gene, J gene, CDR3 DNA, CDR3 protein. The D gene is left open where the match is weak. The size of a clone is reported for some rows only, either as once, few or many, or as a class for expanded clones.

d_call: TRBD1; clone_size: once; v_call: TRBV7-6; j_call: TRBJ1-4; cdr3_nt: TGTGCCAGCAGCTACGGGACAGGGCAGTATGAAAAACTGTTTTTT; cdr3_aa: CASSYGTGQYEKLFF
d_call: TRBD1; clone_size: NA; v_call: TRBV5-1; j_call: TRBJ2-7; cdr3_nt: TGCGCCAGCAGCTTGGCCGCGGACAGGCTACCCTACGAGCAGTACTTC; cdr3_aa: CASSLAADRLPYEQYF
d_call: TRBD1; clone_size: NA; v_call: TRBV19; j_call: TRBJ1-1; cdr3_nt: TGTGCCAGTGGTCACGACTCACAGGGGATCGCTTTGAACACTGAAGCTTTCTTT; cdr3_aa: CASGHDSQGIALNTEAFF
d_call: TRBD2; clone_size: NA; v_call: TRBV29-1; j_call: TRBJ2-1; cdr3_nt: TGCAGCGTTGAAGAAAGTAGGGCTAGCGGTGAGCAGTTCTTC; cdr3_aa: CSVEESRASGEQFF
d_call: NA; clone_size: NA; v_call: TRBV2; j_call: TRBJ2-7; cdr3_nt: TGTGCCAGCAGTGAAGCGGCTTCGGGAGAGCAGTACTTC; cdr3_aa: CASSEAASGEQYF
d_call: TRBD1; clone_size: NA; v_call: TRBV9; j_call: TRBJ2-7; cdr3_nt: TGTGCCAGCAGCCCGAGACAGGGGGCGAAAAGCGACGAGCAGTACTTC; cdr3_aa: CASSPRQGAKSDEQYF
d_call: TRBD2; clone_size: few; v_call: TRBV19; j_call: TRBJ2-7; cdr3_nt: TGTGCCAGTGGAGCTAGCGGGAGCTCAGTCGGCGAGCAGTACTTC; cdr3_aa: CASGASGSSVGEQYF
d_call: TRBD2; clone_size: NA; v_call: TRBV19; j_call: TRBJ2-7; cdr3_nt: TGTGCCAGTAGTCTCCGAGGGGACTACACCTACGAGCAGTACTTC; cdr3_aa: CASSLRGDYTYEQYF
d_call: NA; clone_size: NA; v_call: TRBV18; j_call: TRBJ1-1; cdr3_nt: TGTGCCAGCTCACCACCCCCGGGGTCCACTGAAGCTTTCTTT; cdr3_aa: CASSPPPGSTEAFF
d_call: NA; clone_size: NA; v_call: TRBV5-6; j_call: TRBJ2-7; cdr3_nt: TGTGCCAGCAGCTCAATGGAGGGCGGAGTCTTCCACGAGCAGTACTTC; cdr3_aa: CASSSMEGGVFHEQYF